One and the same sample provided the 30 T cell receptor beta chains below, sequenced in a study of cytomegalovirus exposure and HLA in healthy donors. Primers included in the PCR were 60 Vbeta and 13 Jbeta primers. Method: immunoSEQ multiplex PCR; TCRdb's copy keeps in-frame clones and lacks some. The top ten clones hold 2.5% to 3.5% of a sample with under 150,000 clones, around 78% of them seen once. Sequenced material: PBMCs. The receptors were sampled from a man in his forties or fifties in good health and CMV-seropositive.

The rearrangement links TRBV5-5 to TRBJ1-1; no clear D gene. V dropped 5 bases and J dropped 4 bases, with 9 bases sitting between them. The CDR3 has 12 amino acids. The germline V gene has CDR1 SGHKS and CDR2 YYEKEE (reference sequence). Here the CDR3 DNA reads TGTGCCAGCAGGGCTGGCGGCACTGAAGCTTTCTTT. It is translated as CASRAGGTEAFF.

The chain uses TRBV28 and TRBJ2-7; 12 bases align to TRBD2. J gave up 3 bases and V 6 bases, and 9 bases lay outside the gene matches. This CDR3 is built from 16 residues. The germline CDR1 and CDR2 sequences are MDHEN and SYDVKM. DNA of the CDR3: TGTGCCAGCAGCCAATTCCGGACTAGCGGGAACTACGAGCAGTACTTC. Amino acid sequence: CASSQFRTSGNYEQYF.

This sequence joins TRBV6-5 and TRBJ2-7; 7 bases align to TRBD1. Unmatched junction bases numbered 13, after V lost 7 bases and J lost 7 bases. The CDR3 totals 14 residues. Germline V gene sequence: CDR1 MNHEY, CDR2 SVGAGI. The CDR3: CASKTSGTAREQYF. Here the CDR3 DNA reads TGTGCCAGCAAAACATCCGGGACAGCAAGAGAGCAGTACTTC.

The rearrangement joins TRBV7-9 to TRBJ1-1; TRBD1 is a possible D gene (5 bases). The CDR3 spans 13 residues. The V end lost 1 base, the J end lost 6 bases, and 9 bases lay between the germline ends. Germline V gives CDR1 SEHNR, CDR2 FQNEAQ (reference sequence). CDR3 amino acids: CASSLEGRSEAFF. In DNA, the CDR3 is TGTGCCAGCAGCTTAGAGGGGCGCTCTGAAGCTTTCTTT.

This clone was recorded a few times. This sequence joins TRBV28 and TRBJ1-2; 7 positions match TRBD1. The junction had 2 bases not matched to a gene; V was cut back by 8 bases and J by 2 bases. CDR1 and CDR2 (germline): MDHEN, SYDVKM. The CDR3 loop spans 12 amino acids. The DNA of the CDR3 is TGTGCCAGCTGGGACAGCAACTATGGCTACACCTTC. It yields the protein CASWDSNYGYTF.

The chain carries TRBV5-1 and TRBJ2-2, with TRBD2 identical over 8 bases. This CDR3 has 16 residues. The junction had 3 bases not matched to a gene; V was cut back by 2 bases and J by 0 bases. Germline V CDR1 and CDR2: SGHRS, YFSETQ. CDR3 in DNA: TGCGCCAGCAGCTTACCGGGACTAGCGAACACCGGGGAGCTGTTTTTT. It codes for CASSLPGLANTGELFF.

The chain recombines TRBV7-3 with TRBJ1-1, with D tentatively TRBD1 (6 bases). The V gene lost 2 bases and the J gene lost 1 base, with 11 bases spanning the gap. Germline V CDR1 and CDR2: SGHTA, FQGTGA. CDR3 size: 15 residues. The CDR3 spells CASSLQGQTNTEAFF. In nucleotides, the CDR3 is TGTGCCAGCAGCTTACAAGGACAGACGAACACTGAAGCTTTCTTT.

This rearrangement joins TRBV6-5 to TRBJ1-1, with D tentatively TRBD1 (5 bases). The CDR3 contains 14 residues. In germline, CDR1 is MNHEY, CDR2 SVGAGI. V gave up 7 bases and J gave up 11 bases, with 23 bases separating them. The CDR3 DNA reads TGTGCCAGCAAACCCGACAGCCAACGGTTAGAGGCTTTCTTT. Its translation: CASKPDSQRLEAFF.

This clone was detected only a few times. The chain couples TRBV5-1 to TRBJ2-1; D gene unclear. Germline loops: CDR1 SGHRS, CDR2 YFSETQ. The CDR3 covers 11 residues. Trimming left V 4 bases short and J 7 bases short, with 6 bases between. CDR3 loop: CASSHENEQFF. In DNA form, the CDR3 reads TGCGCCAGCAGCCATGAGAATGAGCAGTTCTTC.

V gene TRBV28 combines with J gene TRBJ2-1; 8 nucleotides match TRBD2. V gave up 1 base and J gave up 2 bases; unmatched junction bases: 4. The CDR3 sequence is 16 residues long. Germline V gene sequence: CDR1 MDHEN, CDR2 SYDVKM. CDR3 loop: CASSLFGLAAYNEQFF. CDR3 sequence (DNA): TGTGCCAGCAGTTTATTCGGACTAGCAGCCTACAATGAGCAGTTCTTC.

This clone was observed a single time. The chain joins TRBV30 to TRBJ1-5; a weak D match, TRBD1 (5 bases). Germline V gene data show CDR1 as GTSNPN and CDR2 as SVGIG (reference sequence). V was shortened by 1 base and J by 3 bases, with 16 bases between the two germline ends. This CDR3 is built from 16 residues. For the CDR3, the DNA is TGTGCCTGGAGTGAGGGGCCAGGGATCTCCAATCAGCCCCAGCATTTT. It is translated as CAWSEGPGISNQPQHF.

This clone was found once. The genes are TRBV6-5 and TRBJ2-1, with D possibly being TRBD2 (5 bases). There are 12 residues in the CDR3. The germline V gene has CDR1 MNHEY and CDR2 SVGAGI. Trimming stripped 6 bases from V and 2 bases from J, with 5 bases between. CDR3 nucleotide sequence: TGTGCCAGCAGCGGGACCTACAATGAGCAGTTCTTC. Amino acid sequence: CASSGTYNEQFF.

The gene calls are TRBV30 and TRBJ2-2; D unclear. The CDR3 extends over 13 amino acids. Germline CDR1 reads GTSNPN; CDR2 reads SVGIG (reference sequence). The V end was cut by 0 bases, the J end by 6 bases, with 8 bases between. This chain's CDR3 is CAWSVSFSGELFF. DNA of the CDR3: TGTGCCTGGAGTGTGTCTTTCTCCGGGGAGCTGTTTTTT.

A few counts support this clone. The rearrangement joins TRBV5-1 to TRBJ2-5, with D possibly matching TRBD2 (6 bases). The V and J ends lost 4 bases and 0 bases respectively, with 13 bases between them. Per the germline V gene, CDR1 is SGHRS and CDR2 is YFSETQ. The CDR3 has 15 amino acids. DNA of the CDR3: TGCGCCAGCAGCCCCGGGGTAGCGGACCAAGAGACCCAGTACTTC. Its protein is CASSPGVADQETQYF.

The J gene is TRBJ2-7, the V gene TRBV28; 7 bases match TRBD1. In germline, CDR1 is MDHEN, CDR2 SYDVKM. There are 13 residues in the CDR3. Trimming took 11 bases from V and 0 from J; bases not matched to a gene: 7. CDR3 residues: CAVTRDSSYEQYF. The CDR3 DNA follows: TGTGCCGTTACCCGGGACAGCTCCTACGAGCAGTACTTC.

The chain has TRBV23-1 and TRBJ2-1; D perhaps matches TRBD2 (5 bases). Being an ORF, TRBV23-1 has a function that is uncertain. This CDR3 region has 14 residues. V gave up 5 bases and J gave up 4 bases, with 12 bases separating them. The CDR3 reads CASSGADLYNEQFF. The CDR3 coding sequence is TGCGCCAGCAGTGGAGCGGATCTATACAATGAGCAGTTCTTC.

The CDR3, as DNA: TGTGCCAGTAGTAATCTAGGTTCTGGAAACACCATATATTTT. The encoded protein is CASSNLGSGNTIYF. V gene TRBV19 combines with J gene TRBJ1-3; D not certain. Germline V gene data show CDR1 as LNHDA and CDR2 as SQIVND (reference sequence). The CDR3 contains 14 residues. V gave up 4 bases and J gave up 1 base, with 8 bases separating them.

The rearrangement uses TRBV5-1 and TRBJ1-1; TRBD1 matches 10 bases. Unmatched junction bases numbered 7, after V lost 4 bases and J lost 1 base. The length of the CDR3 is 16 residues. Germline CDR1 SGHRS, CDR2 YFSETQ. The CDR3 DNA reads TGCGCCAGCAGCATAGGACAGGGGGGGAGGAACACTGAAGCTTTCTTT. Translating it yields CASSIGQGGRNTEAFF.

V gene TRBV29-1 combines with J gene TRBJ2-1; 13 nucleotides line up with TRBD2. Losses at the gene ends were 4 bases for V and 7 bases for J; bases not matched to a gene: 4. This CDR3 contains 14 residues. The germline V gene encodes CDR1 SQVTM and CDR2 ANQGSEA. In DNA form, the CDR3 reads TGCAGCGTTGTGGGACTAGCGGGGTGGAATGAGCAGTTCTTC. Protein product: CSVVGLAGWNEQFF.

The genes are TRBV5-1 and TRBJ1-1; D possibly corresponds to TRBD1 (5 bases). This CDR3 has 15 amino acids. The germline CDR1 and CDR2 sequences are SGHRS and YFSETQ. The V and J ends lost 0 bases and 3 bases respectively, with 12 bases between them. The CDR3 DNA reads TGCGCCAGCAGCTTGGAGTCGGGGGTTGACACTGAAGCTTTCTTT. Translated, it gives CASSLESGVDTEAFF. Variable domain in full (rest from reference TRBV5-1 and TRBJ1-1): KAGVTQTPRYLIKTRGQQVTLSCSPISGHRSVSWYQQTPGQGLQFLFEYFSETQRNKGNFPGRFSGRQFSNSRSEMNVSTLELGDSALYLCASSLESGVDTEAFFGQGTRLTVV.

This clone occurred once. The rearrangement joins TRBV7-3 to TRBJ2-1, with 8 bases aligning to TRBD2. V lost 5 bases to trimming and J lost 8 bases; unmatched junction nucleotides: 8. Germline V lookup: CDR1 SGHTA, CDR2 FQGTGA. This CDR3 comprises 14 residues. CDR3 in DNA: TGTGCCAGCAGCACCGCGGCCGGGGGGGATGAGCAGTTCTTC. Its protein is CASSTAAGGDEQFF.

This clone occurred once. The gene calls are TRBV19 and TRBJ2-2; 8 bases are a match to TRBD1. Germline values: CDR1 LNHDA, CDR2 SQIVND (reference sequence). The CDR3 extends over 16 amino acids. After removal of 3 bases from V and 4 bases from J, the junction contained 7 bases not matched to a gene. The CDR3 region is CASSMRDQGATGELFF. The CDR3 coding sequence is TGTGCCAGTAGTATGCGGGATCAGGGGGCCACCGGGGAGCTGTTTTTT. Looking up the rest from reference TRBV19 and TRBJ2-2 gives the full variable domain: DGGITQSPKYLFRKEGQNVTLSCEQNLNHDAMYWYRQDPGQGLRLIYYSQIVNDFQKGDIAEGYSVSREKKESFPLTVTSAQKNPTAFYLCASSMRDQGATGELFFGEGSRLTVL.

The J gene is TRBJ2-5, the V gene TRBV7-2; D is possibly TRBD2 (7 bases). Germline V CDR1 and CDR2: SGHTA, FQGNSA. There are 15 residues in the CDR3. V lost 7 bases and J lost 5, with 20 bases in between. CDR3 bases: TGTGCCAGCACCACTAGTTCGGGGGGCGCGGAGACCCAGTACTTC. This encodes CASTTSSGGAETQYF.

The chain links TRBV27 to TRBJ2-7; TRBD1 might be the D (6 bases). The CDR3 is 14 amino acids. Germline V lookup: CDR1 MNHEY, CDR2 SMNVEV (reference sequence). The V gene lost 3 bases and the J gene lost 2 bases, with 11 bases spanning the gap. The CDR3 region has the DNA TGTGCCAGCAGTTTTTGGGACAAGACCTACGAGCAGTACTTC. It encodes CASSFWDKTYEQYF.

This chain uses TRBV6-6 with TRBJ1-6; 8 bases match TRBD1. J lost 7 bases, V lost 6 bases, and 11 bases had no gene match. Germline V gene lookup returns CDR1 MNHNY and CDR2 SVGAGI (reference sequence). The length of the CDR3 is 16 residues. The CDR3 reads CASRSTGQGANSPLHF. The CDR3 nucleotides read TGTGCCAGCAGAAGCACAGGACAGGGAGCGAATTCACCCCTCCACTTT.

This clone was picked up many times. CDR3 sequence reads: CASSYSYKNTEAFF. The DNA for the CDR3 is TGTGCCAGCAGTTACTCGTACAAGAACACTGAAGCTTTCTTT. The V and J genes are TRBV6-6 and TRBJ1-1; D ambiguous. The ends were cut back, 0 bases at V and 1 base at J, with 6 bases in the middle. Per germline, CDR1 MNHNY and CDR2 SVGAGI (reference sequence). The CDR3 loop spans 14 amino acids.

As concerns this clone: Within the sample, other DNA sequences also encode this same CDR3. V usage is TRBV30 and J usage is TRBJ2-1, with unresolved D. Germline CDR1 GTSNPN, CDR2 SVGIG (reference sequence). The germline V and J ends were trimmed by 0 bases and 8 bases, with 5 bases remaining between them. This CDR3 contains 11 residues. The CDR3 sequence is CAWSVRDEQFF. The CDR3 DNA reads TGTGCCTGGAGTGTACGCGATGAGCAGTTCTTC.

DNA of the CDR3: TGTGCCAGAACAGGGGGCAAGCCAGCCAAAAACATTCAGTACTTC. This gives the protein CARTGGKPAKNIQYF. The V and J genes are TRBV9 and TRBJ2-4; TRBD1 agrees at 9 bases. Germline V gene data show CDR1 as SGDLS and CDR2 as YYNGEE. V shed 8 bases, J shed 0 bases, and the junction held 6 bases outside the gene matches. The CDR3 length is 15 residues.

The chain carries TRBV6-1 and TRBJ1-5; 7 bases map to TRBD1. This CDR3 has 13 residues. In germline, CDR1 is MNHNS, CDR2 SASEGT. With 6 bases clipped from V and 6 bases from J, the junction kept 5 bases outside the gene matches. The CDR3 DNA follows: TGTGCCAGCAGGAGACAGGGCGGTCAGCCCCAGCATTTT. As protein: CASRRQGGQPQHF.

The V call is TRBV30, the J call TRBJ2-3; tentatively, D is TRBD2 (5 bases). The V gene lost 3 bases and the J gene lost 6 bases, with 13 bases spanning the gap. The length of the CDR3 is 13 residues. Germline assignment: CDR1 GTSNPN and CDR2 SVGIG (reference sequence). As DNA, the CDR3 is TGTGCCTGGAGCCGCGGGTCGCCTGATACGCAGTATTTT. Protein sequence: CAWSRGSPDTQYF.